This entry lists 10 T cell receptor beta chains sequenced from one sample in a study of vaccination and CD4 T cells after COVID-19. Sequence data for DNA of cultured CD4+ T cells were generated by the Oncomine TCR Beta short-read assay. TCRdb called the PCR reads again in MiXCR, with one record for every CDR3 protein. The data contain 20,000 to 25,000 distinct CDR3 sequences, approximately 67% of them singletons. These receptors' targets are unknown. As to treatment: approximately 11-day PBMC culture with coronavirus spike peptide pools or control peptides (ViraFEST assay). The input for sequencing was CD4+ T cells from blood, cultured in vitro, taken after SARS-CoV-2 vaccination. The receptors here all came from a human donor who received a COVID-19 vaccine.

The rearrangement links TRBV6-1 to TRBJ2-3; 11 positions match TRBD1. The CDR3 extends over 14 amino acids. CDR1 is MNHNS, CDR2 SASEGT, per germline. V was clipped by 4 bases and J by 4 bases; unmatched bases: 1. Written as DNA, the CDR3 is TGTGCCAGCAGTGGGACAGGGGGCTCAGATACGCAGTATTTT. Protein product: CASSGTGGSDTQYF.

This clonotype was observed a handful of times. The gene calls are TRBV19 and TRBJ1-1; D is unclear. The CDR3 sequence is 15 residues long. Deletions cut 3 bases from V and 0 bases from J, with 11 bases between. Germline V gene lookup returns CDR1 LNHDA and CDR2 SQIVND (reference sequence). CDR3 loop: CASSIGRDLNTEAFF. The DNA for the CDR3 is TGTGCCAGTAGTATCGGACGGGATTTGAACACTGAAGCTTTCTTT.

This clonotype has just one count. This chain connects TRBV6-5 to TRBJ1-5; D perhaps matches TRBD1 (5 bases). Trimming took off 4 bases at V and 7 bases at J, with 14 bases between the two ends. The CDR3 extends over 14 amino acids. In germline, CDR1 is MNHEY, CDR2 SVGAGI. CDR3 protein: CASSSGTTGQPQHF. The CDR3 DNA is TGTGCCAGCAGTTCCGGGACTACGGGGCAGCCCCAGCATTTT.

This clonotype has a handful of counts. The rearrangement links TRBV20-1 to TRBJ1-2; D is undetermined. The CDR3 sequence is 14 residues long. The V end lost 0 bases, the J end lost 4 bases, and 12 bases lay between the germline ends. CDR1 DFQATT and CDR2 SNEGSKA come from the germline V gene (reference sequence). The CDR3 region has the DNA TGCAGTGCTAGAGATTTTGAAGAGCTCTATGGCTACACCTTC. It encodes CSARDFEELYGYTF.

This chain links TRBV14 with TRBJ1-6; D gene ambiguous. The germline CDR1 and CDR2 sequences are SGHDN and FVKESK. V was pared by 4 bases and J by 3 bases, with 22 bases between. The CDR3 has 19 amino acids. The chain's CDR3 is CASSLRPFSTGDYNSPLHF. The CDR3, as DNA: TGTGCCAGCAGCCTTAGACCATTTTCGACGGGAGACTATAATTCACCCCTCCACTTT.

V and J are TRBV20-1 and TRBJ2-5, with D unresolved. V was shortened by 0 bases and J by 11 bases, with 19 bases between the two germline ends. The CDR3 loop spans 14 amino acids. In germline, CDR1 is DFQATT, CDR2 SNEGSKA (reference sequence). The CDR3 region is CSARDPGNNNEQYF. As DNA, the CDR3 is TGCAGTGCTAGAGATCCTGGGAATAACAATGAGCAGTACTTC.

The J gene is TRBJ2-7, the V gene TRBV24-1; 8 bases align to TRBD1. CDR3 size: 16 residues. The germline gives CDR1 KGHDR, CDR2 SFDVKD. The V and J ends lost 7 bases and 7 bases, in that order; junction bases with no gene match: 17. As DNA, the CDR3 is TGTGCCACCAGCTCTCAGGGGGCAGGCTCCTACAATGAGCAGTACTTC. Its protein product is CATSSQGAGSYNEQYF.

Comments on this clonotype: The junction and the germline gene differ at one end; a read error may be behind it. This rearrangement joins TRBV11-2 to TRBJ1-1; 7 nucleotides line up with TRBD1. Germline V gene lookup returns CDR1 SGHAT and CDR2 FQNNGV. The CDR3 has 16 residues. This CDR3 reads CASSFNTPQGNTVAFF. DNA of the CDR3: TGTGCCAGCAGCTTTAATACACCACAGGGGAACACTGTAGCTTTCTTT.

This clonotype came up once. The V and J genes are TRBV19 and TRBJ1-2; perhaps TRBD1 as D (6 bases). V was clipped by 1 base and J by 5 bases, with 14 bases between them. The germline gives CDR1 LNHDA, CDR2 SQIVND (reference sequence). The CDR3 has 15 amino acids. The CDR3: CASSIALLQGYGYTF. The CDR3 DNA follows: TGTGCCAGTAGTATAGCCCTCTTACAGGGATATGGCTACACCTTC.

The chain is built from TRBV7-9 and TRBJ1-2; no clear D gene. Germline V gene data show CDR1 as SEHNR and CDR2 as FQNEAQ (reference sequence). This CDR3 is built from 14 residues. V gave up 1 base and J gave up 0 bases, with 6 bases separating them. CDR3 nucleotide sequence: TGTGCCAGCAGCTTAGAACAGTCTAACTATGGCTACACCTTC. Protein: CASSLEQSNYGYTF.